Listed below are T cell receptor beta chains from one sample, sequenced in a study of T cells after yellow fever vaccination. MiXCR was run by TCRdb on the 5' RACE reads, yielding one entry per CDR3 protein. The sample lists under 550,000 distinct CDR3 sequences; 21% were seen once. This specimen was PBMCs, taken approximately 22 days after the first yellow fever vaccination. The source is a man aged 18-30 years who received the YFV17D yellow fever vaccine. The CDR3 runs from the conserved cysteine through the conserved F or W. A D gene is named only where the DNA matches it firmly. Clone size, where shown, is once, few, many, or a class for clones that have expanded.

J | D | size | V | DNA | CDR3
TRBJ1-5 | . | few | TRBV4-3 | TGCGCCAGCAGCCAAGAAAGAGACAATCAGCCCCAGCATTTT | CASSQERDNQPQHF
TRBJ2-3 | . | few | TRBV20-1 | TGCAGTGCCATCACCTCAGGGGCAGCAGATACGCAGTATTTT | CSAITSGAADTQYF
TRBJ2-5 | . | once | TRBV6-5 | TGTGCCAGCAGTTTCCGACAGAATGGAGAGACCCAGTACTTC | CASSFRQNGETQYF
TRBJ2-3 | . | . | TRBV7-3 | TGTGCCAGCAGCTTTAACCAGGGTGGGGATACGCAGTATTTT | CASSFNQGGDTQYF
TRBJ2-2 | TRBD1 | . | TRBV5-1 | TGCGCCAGCAGCTTCACAGGGGCACGCACCGGGGAGCTGTTTTTT | CASSFTGARTGELFF
TRBJ2-1 | TRBD2 | few | TRBV20-1 | TGCAGTGCTAATGGGGCTAGCGGGGTAGTCGACAATGAGCAGTTCTTC | CSANGASGVVDNEQFF
TRBJ2-3 | . | . | TRBV5-1 | TGCGCCAGCAGCTTAAGGCCAGGGAGCACAGATACGCAGTATTTT | CASSLRPGSTDTQYF
TRBJ2-3 | TRBD2 | . | TRBV10-3 | TGTGCCATCAGTGGTCTAGCGGGGAACACAGATACGCAGTATTTT | CAISGLAGNTDTQYF
TRBJ2-7 | TRBD2 | . | TRBV11-1 | TGTGCCAGCAGCTTAGAGAGGGCCCTAGCGGGGGTAAACTACGAGCAGTACTTC | CASSLERALAGVNYEQYF
TRBJ2-1 | TRBD1 | . | TRBV7-2 | TGTGCCAGCAGCTCGAGAGGACAGGGTAGTTCCTACAATGAGCAGTTCTTC | CASSSRGQGSSYNEQFF
TRBJ2-5 | . | few | TRBV24-1 | TGTGCCACCAGTGATGTGGGGGACCAAGAGACCCAGTACTTC | CATSDVGDQETQYF
TRBJ2-7 | TRBD1 | . | TRBV30 | TGTGCCTGGAGACCGGACAGGGTATCCTACGAGCAGTACTTC | CAWRPDRVSYEQYF
TRBJ2-3 | . | . | TRBV5-1 | TGCGCCAGCAGCTCTCTCGGGGCGACAGATACGCAGTATTTT | CASSSLGATDTQYF
TRBJ1-1 | . | few | TRBV5-1 | TGCGCCAGCAGCTCCCTGGACGTGGTAACTGAAGCTTTCTTT | CASSSLDVVTEAFF
TRBJ2-1 | . | . | TRBV24-1 | TGTGCCACCAGTGATTTAAGGCGGGGCAGGGGAAATGAGCAGTTCTTC | CATSDLRRGRGNEQFF
TRBJ2-7 | TRBD2 | few | TRBV10-1 | TGCGCCAGCAGCCCAGGACTAGGTACTACGGAGCAGTACTTC | CASSPGLGTTEQYF
TRBJ2-6 | . | few | TRBV3-1 | TGTGCCAGCAGCCTAGGCAACGTCCTGACTTTC | CASSLGNVLTF
TRBJ2-7 | TRBD1 | . | TRBV5-1 | TGCGCCAGCAGCATGCGACAGGGGAACTACGAGCAGTACTTC | CASSMRQGNYEQYF
TRBJ1-1 | . | . | TRBV15 | TGTGCCACCAGCAGAGATCACGCGGTAGACACTGAAGCTTTCTTT | CATSRDHAVDTEAFF
TRBJ2-4 | . | few | TRBV5-6 | TGTGCCAGCAGCTTGGTATCGTGGGACGCCAAAAACATTCAGTACTTC | CASSLVSWDAKNIQYF
TRBJ2-7 | TRBD2 | few | TRBV7-2 | TGTGCCAGCAGCCTCTCAACTAGCGGAAGCTACGAGCAGTACTTC | CASSLSTSGSYEQYF
TRBJ2-1 | . | . | TRBV7-3 | TGTGCCAGCAGCTCCCCGGACTCGTTCGCCAATGAGCAGTTCTTC | CASSSPDSFANEQFF
TRBJ1-2 | . | few | TRBV20-1 | TGCAGTGCTCCGGGACATCCCCCTGGGTACACCTTC | CSAPGHPPGYTF
TRBJ1-5 | . | . | TRBV15 | TGTGCCACCAGCAGAGCTCTCAACGGATTTCAGCCCCAGCATTTT | CATSRALNGFQPQHF
TRBJ2-7 | . | . | TRBV19 | TGTGCCAGTAGGTTTAGGGCCGGGGGCTCCTACGAGCAGTACTTC | CASRFRAGGSYEQYF
TRBJ2-1 | . | once | TRBV7-2 | TGTGCCAGCAGCTTAAAGAGTCAGACCTACAATGAGCAGTTCTTC | CASSLKSQTYNEQFF
TRBJ1-2 | TRBD1 | . | TRBV12-3/TRBV12-4 | TGTGCCAGCAGCACCGGGACAGGGACCGGCTACACCTTC | CASSTGTGTGYTF
TRBJ1-6 | TRBD1 | few | TRBV25-1 | TGTGCCAGCAGCCTCGGGACAGGATCCTCACCCCTCCACTTT | CASSLGTGSSPLHF
TRBJ1-1 | . | few | TRBV12-3/TRBV12-4 | TGTGCCAGCAGTTTCCGGATAGGGGACACTGAAGCTTTCTTT | CASSFRIGDTEAFF
TRBJ2-7 | . | few | TRBV3-1 | TGTGCCAGCAGCCAAGCTCGGGTCGAGCAGTACTTC | CASSQARVEQYF
TRBJ1-5 | . | many | TRBV4-2 | TGTGCCAGCAGCCAAGAGCAGGGAGACCAGCCCCAGCATTTT | CASSQEQGDQPQHF
TRBJ2-1 | TRBD1 | many | TRBV5-1 | TGCGCCAGCAGCATACAGGGGGGTGAGCAGTTCTTC | CASSIQGGEQFF
TRBJ2-3 | . | . | TRBV7-2 | TGTGCCAGCAGCTTAATGCAGGGATCCACAGATACGCAGTATTTT | CASSLMQGSTDTQYF
TRBJ2-2 | . | once | TRBV5-1 | TGCGCCAGCAGCCCCTTCGGCACCGGGGAGCTGTTTTTT | CASSPFGTGELFF
TRBJ1-1 | . | few | TRBV7-2 | TGTGCCAGCAGCCCTCTGGACGGATACACTGAAGCTTTCTTT | CASSPLDGYTEAFF
TRBJ2-5 | TRBD1 | few | TRBV7-8 | TGTGCCAGCAGATCCGGGACAGAGTACCAAGAGACCCAGTACTTC | CASRSGTEYQETQYF
TRBJ1-2 | . | . | TRBV6-1 | TGTGCCAGCAGTCCGACGAACCCTGGCTACTATGGCTACACCTTC | CASSPTNPGYYGYTF
TRBJ2-5 | . | . | TRBV5-1 | TGCGCCAGCAGCTTGAATCAGGCAAACCAAGAGACCCAGTACTTC | CASSLNQANQETQYF
TRBJ1-5 | . | many | TRBV12-3/TRBV12-4 | TGTGCCAGCAGTTTAGGCCCAGGGAATCAGCCCCAGCATTTT | CASSLGPGNQPQHF
TRBJ2-1 | . | . | TRBV9 | TGTGCCAGCAGCGTAAGAGCCCACCGGGGTGCGAACAATGAGCAGTTCTTC | CASSVRAHRGANNEQFF
TRBJ2-6 | . | . | TRBV7-9 | TGTGCCAGCAGCGACCCACAGGGATCTGGGGCCAACGTCCTGACTTTC | CASSDPQGSGANVLTF
TRBJ2-5 | . | . | TRBV4-3 | TGCGCCAGCAGCCAAGGCCCTCGGGAGACCCAGTACTTC | CASSQGPRETQYF
TRBJ2-3 | . | . | TRBV4-3 | TGCGCCAGCAGCCAAGCTGGGCCCGATACGCAGTATTTT | CASSQAGPDTQYF
TRBJ2-1 | TRBD2 | many | TRBV7-3 | TGTGCCAGCAGCTTAACTTTAGGACTAGTAGGTGAGCAGTTCTTC | CASSLTLGLVGEQFF
TRBJ2-3 | TRBD1 | few | TRBV15 | TGTGCCACCAGCAAGGCCCGGACAGGAACTAGCACAGATACGCAGTATTTT | CATSKARTGTSTDTQYF
TRBJ2-3 | . | few | TRBV11-1 | TGTGCCAGCAGCCCCTATTTCGGGCAGCTCAGGAGCACAGATACGCAGTATTTT | CASSPYFGQLRSTDTQYF
TRBJ1-2 | . | . | TRBV29-1 | TGCAGCGTGTTTATGGGAAATGGCTACACCTTC | CSVFMGNGYTF
TRBJ2-7 | . | . | TRBV19 | TGTGCCAGTAGTCCCGGGACTGCGAGGGGCGAGCAGTACTTC | CASSPGTARGEQYF